The clone carrying this TCR beta chain was seen a handful of times. What it recognizes is unknown. The sample comes from a study of early T cells in non-severe SARS-CoV-2 infection. The study's findings and limits: VDJdb-based matching was biased toward anti-spike CD8 responses and missed private and CD4 specificities.

The CDR3 spans 10 residues. Trimming stripped 3 bases from V and 9 bases from J, with 8 bases between. Per germline, CDR1 SQVTM and CDR2 ANQGSEA. Each CDR3 protein gets one entry after TCRdb re-called the 5' RACE reads with MiXCR. The sample lists 84,000 or so distinct CDR3 sequences, 14% occurring once. The chain couples TRBV29-1 to TRBJ1-2; D uncertain. This TCR derives from an adult who was a healthcare worker with PCR-confirmed SARS-CoV-2 infection or an uninfected control (not recorded which). Sequencing used whole blood. CDR3 protein: CSVDRERYTF. The CDR3 DNA is TGCAGCGTTGATAGGGAGCGCTACACCTTC.